Each of the 21 T cell receptor beta chains below was sequenced from the same sample in a study of T cell repertoires in cytomegalovirus infection. Their antigens are not known. Using its own MiXCR run on the reads, TCRdb lists one record per CDR3 protein. This sample yields about 900,000 distinct CDR3 sequences, of which around 30% are seen a single time; 11% to 15% belongs to the top ten. The sequencing here drew on cultured CD8+ T cells from PBMCs, taken from culture after CMV antigen stimulation. The source is a human donor in good health (CMV status not recorded). Some clones in this sample may be carry-over from other donors' samples.

Only a few counts were recorded for this clonotype. The chain is built from TRBV7-3 and TRBJ2-5; 9 bases match TRBD2. Germline CDR1 SGHTA, CDR2 FQGTGA. This CDR3 is built from 15 residues. The V and J ends lost 5 bases and 5 bases, in that order; junction bases with no gene match: 9. The chain's CDR3 is CASSPGTSSWETQYF. Here the CDR3 DNA reads TGTGCCAGCAGCCCCGGGACTAGCAGCTGGGAGACCCAGTACTTC. Complete variable domain (other parts from reference TRBV7-3 and TRBJ2-5): GAGVSQTPSNKVTEKGKYVELRCDPISGHTALYWYRQSLGQGPEFLIYFQGTGAADDSGLPNDRFFAVRPEGSVSTLKIQRTERGDSAVYLCASSPGTSSWETQYFGPGTRLLVL.

At least ten counts were recorded for this clonotype. The chain recombines TRBV13 with TRBJ1-1; D is uncertain. CDR3 size: 14 residues. Between the trimmed V and J ends, which lost 5 bases and 1 base, there was a span of 11 bases. Looked up from germline, CDR1 is PRHDT and CDR2 is FYEKMQ (reference sequence). The CDR3 DNA is TGTGCCAGCAGCCCCGGACGGAGGAACACTGAAGCTTTCTTT. This translates into CASSPGRRNTEAFF.

This clonotype was recorded at least ten times. The chain combines TRBV7-8 with TRBJ2-1; possible D gene TRBD1, 6 bases. Germline V lookup: CDR1 SGHVS, CDR2 FQNEAQ. The ends were cut back, 4 bases at V and 3 bases at J, with 13 bases in the middle. This CDR3 contains 15 residues. CDR3 residues: CASSSPGGDYNEQFF. The CDR3 DNA reads as TGTGCCAGCAGCTCTCCTGGGGGCGACTACAATGAGCAGTTCTTC.

This clonotype was seen only a few times. J is TRBJ2-7 and V is TRBV7-8; D is perhaps TRBD1 (6 bases). CDR3 size: 14 residues. CDR1 is SGHVS and CDR2 is FQNEAQ in the germline V gene. V was shortened by 4 bases and J by 5 bases, with 15 bases between the two germline ends. The CDR3 sequence is CASSSKTGFHEQYF. In DNA, the CDR3 is TGTGCCAGCAGCTCGAAAACAGGGTTCCACGAGCAGTACTTC.

V gene TRBV20-1 combines with J gene TRBJ1-5; possibly TRBD1 for D (5 bases). This CDR3 contains 12 residues. The V end lost 5 bases, the J end lost 7 bases, and 12 bases lay between the germline ends. Germline CDR1 and CDR2: DFQATT and SNEGSKA (reference sequence). CDR3 residues: CSAWGPTQPQHF. CDR3 bases: TGCAGTGCTTGGGGACCAACACAGCCCCAGCATTTT.

Ten or more counts support this clonotype. The chain recombines TRBV27 with TRBJ2-7; D call uncertain. Per germline, CDR1 MNHEY and CDR2 SMNVEV (reference sequence). This CDR3 is built from 13 residues. The V end was cut by 3 bases, the J end by 2 bases, with 8 bases between. DNA of the CDR3: TGTGCCAGCAGTTTCGGGTTCACCTACGAGCAGTACTTC. Its protein product is CASSFGFTYEQYF.

The chain combines TRBV7-9 with TRBJ2-3; 13 nucleotides agree with TRBD2. The germline V gene has CDR1 SEHNR and CDR2 FQNEAQ (reference sequence). This CDR3 is 16 amino acids long. J gave up 6 bases and V 5 bases, and 8 bases lay outside the gene matches. Here the CDR3 reads CASSPGLAGAGDTQYF. The CDR3, as DNA: TGTGCCAGCAGCCCCGGACTAGCGGGGGCGGGGGATACGCAGTATTTT.

This clonotype has a count of ten or more. This sequence joins TRBV7-2 and TRBJ2-3; the match to TRBD2 covers 9 bases. J lost 0 bases, V lost 3 bases, and 4 bases had no gene match. CDR1 SGHTA and CDR2 FQGNSA come from the germline V gene. The CDR3 totals 16 residues. The CDR3 loop is CASSFSGGPSTDTQYF. CDR3 DNA sequence: TGTGCCAGCAGCTTTAGCGGGGGCCCTAGCACAGATACGCAGTATTTT.

This clonotype was counted between two and nine times. This chain joins TRBV7-9 and TRBJ1-1; TRBD1 might be the D (5 bases). Trimming took 2 bases from V and 11 from J, leaving 21 bases between them. CDR1 is SEHNR and CDR2 is FQNEAQ in the germline V gene (reference sequence). The CDR3 spans 15 residues. In DNA form, the CDR3 reads TGTGCCAGCAGCTTAACCCCTACCAACCCCAAGGGGGCTTTCTTT. Translating gives CASSLTPTNPKGAFF.

This sequence joins TRBV7-9 and TRBJ1-2; TRBD1 is a possible D gene (5 bases). V was pared by 7 bases and J by 1 base, with 13 bases between. The CDR3 contains 14 residues. CDR1 is SEHNR, CDR2 FQNEAQ, per germline (reference sequence). Here the CDR3 DNA reads TGTGCCAGCATCCTTAGTGGGGGTAACTATGGCTACACCTTC. It translates to CASILSGGNYGYTF. The variable domain in full, with the rest retrieved from reference TRBV7-9 and TRBJ1-2, is DTGVSQNPRHKITKRGQNVTFRCDPISEHNRLYWYRQTLGQGPEFLTYFQNEAQLEKSRLLSDRFSAERPKGSFSTLEIQRTEQGDSAMYLCASILSGGNYGYTFGSGTRLTVV.

The chain recombines TRBV4-1 with TRBJ2-3, with TRBD2 matching over 8 bases. CDR3 length: 17 residues. The trim removed 4 bases at V and 2 bases at J, leaving 11 bases unmatched. The germline V gene encodes CDR1 MGHRA and CDR2 YSYEKL. This CDR3 reads CASSPQGAGEYTDTQYF. The CDR3 coding sequence is TGCGCCAGCAGCCCCCAGGGAGCGGGGGAATACACAGATACGCAGTATTTT.

The chain combines TRBV20-1 with TRBJ1-3; 7 bases fit TRBD1. Trimming took 0 bases from V and 0 from J; bases not matched to a gene: 8. There are 17 residues in the CDR3. Germline V CDR1 and CDR2: DFQATT, SNEGSKA (reference sequence). The CDR3 DNA reads as TGCAGTGCTAGAGAGGAAGACAGGGATTACTCTGGAAACACCATATATTTT. Translation gives CSAREEDRDYSGNTIYF.

This clonotype has a handful of counts. The V call is TRBV2, the J call TRBJ1-2; 8 nucleotides agree with TRBD1. CDR1 is SNHLY and CDR2 is FYNNEI in the germline V gene. Trimming took 2 bases from V and 10 from J; bases not matched to a gene: 12. This CDR3 is 15 amino acids long. CDR3 bases: TGTGCCAGCAGTGAATACAGAGACAGGGGCATCCTCTACACCTTC. Translated: CASSEYRDRGILYTF.

The chain combines TRBV27 with TRBJ1-2; no clear D gene. The CDR3 contains 13 residues. The germline V and J ends were trimmed by 7 bases and 3 bases, with 12 bases remaining between them. The V gene's germline CDR1 is MNHEY and CDR2 SMNVEV (reference sequence). CDR3 region: CASTSLGYYGYTF. CDR3 DNA sequence: TGTGCCAGCACATCACTCGGGTACTATGGCTACACCTTC.

The sample holds many counts of this clonotype. The genes are TRBV11-2 and TRBJ2-7; 9 bases agree with TRBD1. Germline CDR1 SGHAT, CDR2 FQNNGV. Germline trimming cut 5 bases from V and 5 bases from J; bases unmatched to any gene: 4. This CDR3 is built from 13 residues. The CDR3 loop reads CASSPGQGNEQYV. Here the CDR3 DNA reads TGTGCCAGCAGCCCCGGACAGGGGAACGAGCAGTACGTC.

The gene calls are TRBV6-5 and TRBJ2-2, with 9 bases fitting TRBD1. J was trimmed by 3 bases and V by 4 bases; bases with no gene match: 9. The V gene's germline CDR1 is MNHEY and CDR2 SVGAGI. The CDR3 runs to 17 residues. The CDR3 sequence is CASSSTGGAVYTGELFF. DNA for the CDR3: TGTGCCAGCAGTTCTACAGGGGGCGCAGTATACACCGGGGAGCTGTTTTTT.

The V call is TRBV5-4, the J call TRBJ1-1, with D unresolved. The germline V and J ends were trimmed by 4 bases and 11 bases, with 15 bases remaining between them. The CDR3 length is 12 residues. Germline CDR1 is SGHNT and CDR2 is YYREEE (reference sequence). The CDR3: CASSEGSAVAFF. In nucleotides, the CDR3 is TGTGCCAGCAGCGAGGGTTCAGCTGTGGCTTTCTTT.

This clonotype was observed a handful of times. The rearrangement links TRBV23-1 to TRBJ2-7; D not certain. TRBV23-1 is treated as an ORF (open reading frame) with a function not yet certain. V was trimmed by 1 base and J by 3 bases, leaving 10 bases between them. This CDR3 is 14 amino acids long. CDR3 DNA: TGCGCCAGCAGTCAATGGGCCTATCTCTACGAGCAGTACTTC. Translating it yields CASSQWAYLYEQYF.

There are a few counts of this clonotype. V gene TRBV7-6 combines with J gene TRBJ1-1; D may be TRBD1 (5 bases). V lost 5 bases and J 4 bases, leaving 20 bases between the germline ends. CDR3 length: 16 residues. The germline V gene has CDR1 SGHVS and CDR2 FNYEAQ. The CDR3 protein is CASSGRDPIRGTEAFF. The CDR3 DNA sequence: TGTGCCAGCAGCGGACGGGACCCCATACGAGGCACTGAAGCTTTCTTT. Full variable domain (remainder filled in from reference TRBV7-6 and TRBJ1-1): GAGVSQSPRYKVTKRGQDVALRCDPISGHVSLYWYRQALGQGPEFLTYFNYEAQQDKSGLPNDRFSAERPEGSISTLTIQRTEQRDSAMYRCASSGRDPIRGTEAFFGQGTRLTVV.

CDR3 in amino acids: CASTPTLIAIPYNEQFF. The CDR3 nucleotides are TGCGCCAGCACTCCCACCCTTATCGCGATTCCATACAATGAGCAGTTCTTC. J is TRBJ2-1 and V is TRBV4-1; no firm D call. The germline V gene encodes CDR1 MGHRA and CDR2 YSYEKL. This CDR3 region has 17 residues. Trimming took off 7 bases at V and 4 bases at J, with 23 bases between the two ends.

This rearrangement joins TRBV7-9 to TRBJ2-3; D is unresolved. Germline lookup yields CDR1 SEHNR and CDR2 FQNEAQ (reference sequence). Trimming shortened V by 5 bases and J by 8 bases, and 5 bases separated the two germline ends. The CDR3 is made up of 10 amino acids. DNA of the CDR3: TGTGCCAGCAGCCAGTTTACGCAGTATTTT. This translates into CASSQFTQYF.